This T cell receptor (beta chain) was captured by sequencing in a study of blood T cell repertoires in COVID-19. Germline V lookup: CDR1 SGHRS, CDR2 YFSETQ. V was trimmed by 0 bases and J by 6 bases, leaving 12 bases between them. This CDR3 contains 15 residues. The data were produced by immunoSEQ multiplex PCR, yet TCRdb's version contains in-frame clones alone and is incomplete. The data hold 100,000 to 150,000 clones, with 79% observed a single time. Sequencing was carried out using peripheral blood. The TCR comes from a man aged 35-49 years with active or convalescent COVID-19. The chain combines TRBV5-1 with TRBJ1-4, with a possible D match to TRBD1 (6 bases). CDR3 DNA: TGCGCCAGCAGCTTGGCTCAGGACAGTCATGAAAAACTGTTTTTT. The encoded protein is CASSLAQDSHEKLFF.